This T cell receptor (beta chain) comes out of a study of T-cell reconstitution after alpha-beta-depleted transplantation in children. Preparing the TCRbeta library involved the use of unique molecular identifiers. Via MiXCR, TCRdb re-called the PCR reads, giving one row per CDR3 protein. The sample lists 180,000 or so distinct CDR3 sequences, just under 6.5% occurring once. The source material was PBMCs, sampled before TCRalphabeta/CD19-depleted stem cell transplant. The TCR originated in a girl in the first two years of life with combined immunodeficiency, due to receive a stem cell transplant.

CDR3 nucleotides: TGTGCCAGCAGTCGCGACAGCCTCCCGGATGAGTCCGAAGCTTTCTTT. It codes for CASSRDSLPDESEAFF. This chain links TRBV12-3 or TRBV12-4 with TRBJ1-1, with a weak D call TRBD1 (5 bases). Trimming shortened V by 5 bases and J by 8 bases, and 24 bases separated the two germline ends. The CDR3 length is 16 residues.